This TCR beta chain comes out of a study of TET2 disruption in CD19-targeted CAR T cells (dated by TCRdb to 2017 to 2018). Broadly, across the study: The number of samples was determined by the original clinical trial design and by which samples were available, and no additional inclusion criteria were applied. Study-wide findings and limitations: Conclusions about the patient's CAR T cells rested on extensive analysis of a single subject.

The sample's treatment or condition label, in plain terms: autologous CTL019 cells: CD19 CAR with 4-1BB and CD3 zeta domains. TCR zeta and 4-1BB costimulatory signaling domains were incorporated into the CD19 CAR. Leukapheresis was used to collect the T cells for CTL019 manufacturing from peripheral blood. The DNeasy Blood and Tissue Kit was used to extract genomic DNA from pre-infusion T cells, peripheral blood, or sorted post-infusion T cells. As regards this clone: Its recognized antigen is unknown. The CDR3 end is not reached by the read, which stops 3 residues before it; the germline J gene fills it in.

CDR1 and CDR2, looked up from the germline V gene, are SGHTA and FQGTGA. From the cysteine up to the phenylalanine, the CDR3 has a length of 15 residues. Only the CDR3 bases that were read are kept: 36 of them, in frame from base 1. TCR beta chain deep sequencing was performed with the immunoSEQ assay. In the paper's pipeline: Clonotype frequencies were computed using only productive TCR beta rearrangements. TCRdb took over this immuneACCESS table, retaining in-frame rearrangements with V and J assigned. Such tables are incomplete; in checked studies, under half of the missing clones stem from an unresolved V gene, and the remainder is unexplained. V, J and clone size are those of that table, while D and trimming were read from the DNA. The record for this sample contains about 26,000 clones. The ten largest make up approximately 1.8% of the sample.

The sequences come from CD8- CAR+ T cells sorted from cultured blood T cells, collected for CD19 CAR T cell therapy. The sample's cell subset or site label is to be understood as: CD8-negative CAR-positive T cells from the infusion product. This receptor was obtained from a man aged 70 or older with chronic lymphocytic leukemia. This chain is built from TRBV7-3 and TRBJ2-4, with 9 bases in between that match TRBD1. This receptor has the CDR3 CASSLGQGPGETQYF. The sequenced CDR3 bases are TGTGCCAGCAGCCTCGGACAGGGGCCGGGGGAGACT.